The 15 T cell receptor beta chains below all came from one sample that was sequenced in a study of T cell responses to AZD1222 COVID-19 vaccine. TCRdb's copy holds only in-frame clones and misses some; the assay was immunoSEQ multiplex PCR. This sample carries 200,000 or so clones, 75% to 90% of them seen once, and the ten largest clones take about 2.5%. Sequenced here: peripheral blood, sampled on day 0 of MenACWY control vaccination. The receptors here all came from an adult in good health.

This rearrangement joins TRBV30 to TRBJ1-1, with a weak D call TRBD1 (5 bases). This CDR3 contains 14 residues. CDR1 and CDR2 from the germline V gene are GTSNPN and SVGIG (reference sequence). The V end was cut by 2 bases, the J end by 2 bases, with 12 bases between. CDR3 sequence (DNA): TGTGCCTGGAGTACCGGGACGGTCAACACTGAAGCTTTCTTT. It translates to CAWSTGTVNTEAFF.

This clone has a handful of counts. V is TRBV9 and J is TRBJ2-3; D gene unclear. The ends were cut back, 0 bases at V and 4 bases at J, with 12 bases in the middle. CDR3 length: 15 residues. CDR1 SGDLS and CDR2 YYNGEE come from the germline V gene. CDR3 protein: CASSVAISGPDTQYF. In DNA form, the CDR3 reads TGTGCCAGCAGCGTAGCTATTTCGGGCCCAGATACGCAGTATTTT.

This chain joins TRBV3-1 (or the pseudogene TRBV3-2) and TRBJ1-1, with a possible D match to TRBD1 (5 bases). The CDR3 sequence is 14 residues long. Germline V gene data show CDR1 as LGHDT and CDR2 as YNNKEL (reference sequence). The V gene lost 4 bases and the J gene lost 1 base, with 10 bases spanning the gap. CDR3 sequence reads: CASSRGVANTEAFF. As DNA, the CDR3 is TGTGCCAGCAGCCGAGGGGTAGCGAACACTGAAGCTTTCTTT.

The chain employs TRBV9 and TRBJ2-7; 11 nucleotides align to TRBD2. CDR1 and CDR2 (germline): SGDLS, YYNGEE. After removal of 0 bases from V and 6 bases from J, the junction contained 8 bases not matched to a gene. The CDR3 has 16 residues. The CDR3 sequence: CASSVGLAGGGSEQYF. The CDR3, as DNA: TGTGCCAGCAGCGTAGGGCTAGCGGGGGGCGGGAGCGAGCAGTACTTC.

This rearrangement joins TRBV27 to TRBJ1-4; D possibly corresponds to TRBD1 (5 bases). V lost 5 bases to trimming and J lost 3 bases, with 16 bases between them. Looked up from germline, CDR1 is MNHEY and CDR2 is SMNVEV (reference sequence). The CDR3 has 16 residues. The CDR3, as DNA: TGTGCCAGCAGTCCCCGGCCCCCGACAGCTAATGAAAAACTGTTTTTT. It encodes CASSPRPPTANEKLFF.

The J gene is TRBJ2-4, the V gene TRBV18; D possibly corresponds to TRBD2 (6 bases). The germline V and J ends were trimmed by 2 bases and 3 bases, with 14 bases remaining between them. Germline V gene sequence: CDR1 KGHSH, CDR2 LQKENI. The CDR3 sequence is 16 residues long. The CDR3 region has the DNA TGTGCCAGCTCACCAGGAGGGGTGTTCGGCAAAAACATTCAGTACTTC. Amino acid sequence: CASSPGGVFGKNIQYF.

CDR3 DNA sequence: TGTGCCAGCAGCCGAACGGACTCTTTATCACCCCTCCACTTT. It yields the protein CASSRTDSLSPLHF. This chain links TRBV3-1 (or the pseudogene TRBV3-2) with TRBJ1-6; D uncertain. V shed 4 bases and J shed 10 bases, with 14 bases lying between them. Germline CDR1 is LGHDT and CDR2 is YNNKEL (reference sequence). This CDR3 region has 14 residues.

V gene TRBV11-2 combines with J gene TRBJ2-3; D may match TRBD1 or TRBD2 (5 bases each). V was clipped by 5 bases and J by 1 base, with 13 bases between them. There are 15 residues in the CDR3. CDR1 is SGHAT, CDR2 FQNNGV, per germline. The CDR3 bases are TGTGCCAGCAGCCAGCCAGGGAGTCGCACAGATACGCAGTATTTT. It yields the protein CASSQPGSRTDTQYF.

This rearrangement joins TRBV7-9 to TRBJ2-3; 10 bases fit TRBD2. CDR1 and CDR2 from the germline V gene are SEHNR and FQNEAQ (reference sequence). The CDR3 has 17 amino acids. The V and J ends lost 2 bases and 1 base, in that order; junction bases with no gene match: 6. DNA for the CDR3: TGTGCCAGCAGCTTAAACCCCGGGACTAGCGGCACAGATACGCAGTATTTT. Its protein product is CASSLNPGTSGTDTQYF.

This sequence joins TRBV7-2 and TRBJ2-2, with 8 positions matching TRBD1. The CDR3 runs to 16 residues. V trimming: 1 base; J trimming: 1 base; junction bases outside the gene matches: 2. Germline lookup yields CDR1 SGHTA and CDR2 FQGNSA. The CDR3 loop reads CASSLDGTGNTGELFF. For the CDR3, the DNA is TGTGCCAGCAGCTTAGACGGGACAGGGAACACCGGGGAGCTGTTTTTT.

Here the CDR3 DNA reads TGTGCCAGCAGCGTAGGAGTGGGCAGCTCCTACAATGAGCAGTTCTTC. The encoded protein is CASSVGVGSSYNEQFF. The chain is built from TRBV9 and TRBJ2-1; D is uncertain. CDR3 length equals 16 residues. V was clipped by 0 bases and J by 0 bases, with 10 bases between them. Germline values: CDR1 SGDLS, CDR2 YYNGEE.

CDR3 sequence reads: CSVSGQGGAYEQYF. Here the CDR3 DNA reads TGCAGCGTTTCTGGACAGGGAGGGGCCTACGAGCAGTACTTC. The chain combines TRBV29-1 with TRBJ2-7, with D tentatively TRBD1 (8 bases). Germline V CDR1 and CDR2: SQVTM, ANQGSEA. V shed 5 bases and J shed 2 bases, with 16 bases lying between them. This CDR3 contains 14 residues.

The chain has TRBV10-3 and TRBJ2-7, with 9 bases identical to TRBD1. The V segment lost 4 bases and the J segment 2 bases; nucleotides outside the gene matches: 3. The CDR3 contains 14 residues. Germline CDR1 and CDR2: ENHRY and SYGVKD. The CDR3 is CAISARDRAYEQYF. Here the CDR3 DNA reads TGTGCCATCAGTGCACGGGACAGGGCCTACGAGCAGTACTTC.

The chain links TRBV5-1 to TRBJ2-5, with 8 bases matching TRBD2. This CDR3 comprises 15 residues. The germline V gene encodes CDR1 SGHRS and CDR2 YFSETQ. V was clipped by 4 bases and J by 3 bases; unmatched bases: 8. This CDR3 reads CASSKREPMEETQYF. DNA of the CDR3: TGCGCCAGCAGCAAGCGGGAGCCGATGGAAGAGACCCAGTACTTC.

The chain recombines TRBV28 with TRBJ1-5; tentatively, D is TRBD1 (6 bases). Germline CDR1 MDHEN, CDR2 SYDVKM. CDR3 length equals 14 residues. The V and J ends lost 0 bases and 5 bases respectively, with 8 bases between them. The CDR3 loop is CASSLWGGHQPQHF. Here the CDR3 DNA reads TGTGCCAGCAGTTTATGGGGGGGCCATCAGCCCCAGCATTTT.